This T cell receptor (beta chain) was captured in a study of early T cells in non-severe SARS-CoV-2 infection. Study results and limitations: In VDJdb matching, anti-spike CD8 responses were favored while private and CD4 specificities went missing.

As regards this clonotype: Its target is not known.

Each cDNA molecule carried a unique molecular identifier. TCRdb used MiXCR to reprocess the 5' RACE reads, holding one entry per CDR3 protein. This table has around 32,000 distinct CDR3 sequences, around 6% appearing once. This CDR3 contains 13 residues. V was clipped by 6 bases and J by 0 bases, with 9 bases between them. Germline CDR1 reads MDHEN; CDR2 reads SYDVKM. The rearrangement uses TRBV28 and TRBJ2-7, with D possibly TRBD1 on 6 matching bases. The source of this sequence is an adult who was a healthcare worker with PCR-confirmed SARS-CoV-2 infection or an uninfected control (not recorded which). Sequencing input: whole blood. In nucleotides, the CDR3 is TGTGCCAGCAGACAGGGCAGCTCCTACGAGCAGTACTTC. Amino acid sequence: CASRQGSSYEQYF.